The 29 T cell receptor beta chains below come from one sample, sequenced in a study of blood T cell repertoires in COVID-19. Measured with immunoSEQ multiplex PCR; TCRdb has only the in-frame clones, and not every one. The data show 120,000 to 150,000 clones, approximately 84% seen once. Material for sequencing was peripheral blood. These receptors originate from a human donor with acute or convalescent COVID-19. The donor label of this sample is uncertain.

This rearrangement joins TRBV7-2 to TRBJ1-1; maybe TRBD1 (6 bases). The V gene's germline CDR1 is SGHTA and CDR2 FQGNSA. Trimming stripped 4 bases from V and 1 base from J, with 7 bases between. The CDR3 is made up of 13 amino acids. CDR3 in amino acids: CASSSQGNTEAFF. In DNA form, the CDR3 reads TGTGCCAGCAGCTCACAGGGGAACACTGAAGCTTTCTTT.

The V and J genes are TRBV6-5 and TRBJ1-1; D is perhaps TRBD1 (6 bases). The V gene's germline CDR1 is MNHEY and CDR2 SVGAGI. V lost 0 bases and J 3 bases, leaving 11 bases between the germline ends. This CDR3 contains 15 residues. The CDR3 protein is CASSYSYRVDTEAFF. The CDR3 DNA reads TGTGCCAGCAGTTACTCTTACAGGGTGGACACTGAAGCTTTCTTT.

The chain has TRBV6-5 and TRBJ1-1; no reliable D call. The CDR3 is 13 residues long. Deletions cut 6 bases from V and 3 bases from J, with 11 bases between. The germline V gene has CDR1 MNHEY and CDR2 SVGAGI. The CDR3 sequence: CASSPRRDTEAFF. In nucleotides, the CDR3 is TGTGCCAGCAGCCCCCGCCGGGACACTGAAGCTTTCTTT.

This chain connects TRBV10-3 to TRBJ2-7; TRBD2 might be the D (6 bases). The CDR3 is made up of 12 amino acids. Germline V gives CDR1 ENHRY, CDR2 SYGVKD. With 8 bases removed from V and 4 bases from J, the gap between germline ends came to 12 bases. CDR3 region: CAIGGSGYEQYV. Written as DNA, the CDR3 is TGTGCCATCGGCGGTAGCGGATACGAGCAGTACGTC.

This rearrangement joins TRBV25-1 to TRBJ2-2, with TRBD1 matching over 10 bases. The CDR3 covers 17 residues. The germline gives CDR1 MGHDK, CDR2 SYGVNS. V lost 2 bases, J lost 5 bases, and 8 bases stayed unmatched. Written as DNA, the CDR3 is TGTGCCAGCAGTGAACCGGAGGACAGGGGGTATACCGGGGAGCTGTTTTTT. Its protein is CASSEPEDRGYTGELFF.

The chain combines TRBV19 with TRBJ1-5, with D possibly TRBD1 on 5 matching bases. The CDR3 extends over 16 amino acids. V was trimmed by 3 bases and J by 3 bases, leaving 15 bases between them. The germline V gene encodes CDR1 LNHDA and CDR2 SQIVND (reference sequence). CDR3 DNA: TGTGCCAGTAGTATTCTGACCTTGGGGCACAATCAGCCCCAGCATTTT. Residues: CASSILTLGHNQPQHF.

The chain recombines TRBV9 with TRBJ1-1; D remains ambiguous. Germline loops: CDR1 SGDLS, CDR2 YYNGEE. The length of the CDR3 is 15 residues. Trimming cost V 0 bases and J 0 bases, with 9 bases left between them. The CDR3 here is CASSVGSDMNTEAFF. For the CDR3, the DNA is TGTGCCAGCAGCGTAGGTTCAGACATGAACACTGAAGCTTTCTTT. Using reference TRBV9 and TRBJ1-1 for the parts outside the CDR3, the full variable domain is DSGVTQTPKHLITATGQRVTLRCSPRSGDLSVYWYQQSLDQGLQFLIQYYNGEERAKGNILERFSAQQFPDLHSELNLSSLELGDSALYFCASSVGSDMNTEAFFGQGTRLTVV.

This clone was found a few times. The rearrangement uses TRBV6-5 and TRBJ1-2; 9 bases map to TRBD1. The CDR3 is made up of 14 amino acids. Germline V CDR1 and CDR2: MNHEY, SVGAGI. The V gene end was trimmed by 5 bases and the J gene end by 6 bases; junction bases not matched to a gene: 7. CDR3 in amino acids: CASSPRDRDDGYTF. In nucleotides, the CDR3 is TGTGCCAGCAGTCCCCGGGACAGGGACGATGGCTACACCTTC.

This chain connects TRBV30 to TRBJ1-6; 9 bases align to TRBD1. Germline V gene sequence: CDR1 GTSNPN, CDR2 SVGIG (reference sequence). The CDR3 sequence is 14 residues long. With 3 bases clipped from V and 6 bases from J, the junction kept 3 bases outside the gene matches. As DNA, the CDR3 is TGTGCCTGGAGACAGGACAGGGGTAATTCACCCCTCCACTTT. It yields the protein CAWRQDRGNSPLHF.

This clone was seen a few times. This rearrangement joins TRBV7-9 to TRBJ2-6; D might be TRBD1 (6 bases). Germline-derived CDR1 and CDR2 are SEHNR and FQNEAQ (reference sequence). This CDR3 contains 15 residues. Trimming removed 5 bases from V and 0 bases from J, with 8 bases in between. CDR3 region: CASSKGVSGANVLTF. CDR3 bases: TGTGCCAGCAGCAAGGGGGTCTCTGGGGCCAACGTCCTGACTTTC.

V usage is TRBV5-6 and J usage is TRBJ2-1; 14 positions agree with TRBD2. J gave up 9 bases and V 0 bases, and 5 bases lay outside the gene matches. The CDR3 runs to 16 residues. Germline V gene lookup returns CDR1 SGHDT and CDR2 YYEEEE. DNA for the CDR3: TGTGCCAGCAGCTTGGGACTAGCGGGAGGGTCCGCTGAGCAGTTCTTC. The encoded protein is CASSLGLAGGSAEQFF.

This clone was found once. Here the CDR3 DNA reads TGTGCCAGCAGCTTATCCCGAGTGGCGGGATCCCAAGAGACCCAGTACTTC. Protein sequence: CASSLSRVAGSQETQYF. This chain links TRBV7-9 with TRBJ2-5, with D possibly TRBD2 on 6 matching bases. Germline loops: CDR1 SEHNR, CDR2 FQNEAQ (reference sequence). The CDR3 covers 17 residues. Trimming stripped 2 bases from V and 1 base from J, with 17 bases between.

The genes are TRBV30 and TRBJ2-7; no clear D. Trimming took off 6 bases at V and 2 bases at J, with 8 bases between the two ends. This CDR3 has 11 residues. Germline values: CDR1 GTSNPN, CDR2 SVGIG (reference sequence). CDR3 coding DNA: TGTGCCTGTCAAAGCGCCTACGAGCAGTACTTC. Its protein product is CACQSAYEQYF.

V is TRBV19 and J is TRBJ1-5; TRBD1 agrees at 10 bases. The CDR3 length is 15 residues. CDR1 and CDR2 (germline): LNHDA, SQIVND (reference sequence). The V and J ends lost 5 bases and 5 bases, in that order; junction bases with no gene match: 6. CDR3 sequence reads: CASSGTGEMHQPQHF. The CDR3 DNA follows: TGTGCCAGTAGTGGGACAGGGGAGATGCATCAGCCCCAGCATTTT.

J is TRBJ1-4 and V is TRBV18; unclear D gene. Deletions cut 0 bases from V and 0 bases from J, with 5 bases between. There are 15 residues in the CDR3. Germline lookup yields CDR1 KGHSH and CDR2 LQKENI. The CDR3 reads CASSPPTATNEKLFF. In nucleotides, the CDR3 is TGTGCCAGCTCACCACCTACAGCAACTAATGAAAAACTGTTTTTT.

The V call is TRBV7-3, the J call TRBJ1-1; 8 bases align to TRBD1. Germline lookup yields CDR1 SGHTA and CDR2 FQGTGA. After removal of 6 bases from V and 1 base from J, the junction contained 4 bases not matched to a gene. This CDR3 comprises 14 residues. The DNA for the CDR3 is TGTGCCAGCAGGAACGGACAGGGGAACACTGAAGCTTTCTTT. This translates into CASRNGQGNTEAFF. The full variable domain, rest sourced from reference TRBV7-3 and TRBJ1-1, is GAGVSQTPSNKVTEKGKYVELRCDPISGHTALYWYRQSLGQGPEFLIYFQGTGAADDSGLPNDRFFAVRPEGSVSTLKIQRTERGDSAVYLCASRNGQGNTEAFFGQGTRLTVV.

V is TRBV7-2 and J is TRBJ2-1, with D possibly TRBD1 on 6 matching bases. Deletions cut 3 bases from V and 9 bases from J, with 15 bases between. The CDR3 is 14 residues long. CDR1 and CDR2 from the germline V gene are SGHTA and FQGNSA. Here the CDR3 DNA reads TGTGCCAGCAGCTTGCAGCATAGGGGGTCTGAGCAGTTCTTC. Protein: CASSLQHRGSEQFF.

The rearrangement uses TRBV5-1 and TRBJ1-3; weak D call: TRBD1 (5 bases). The V and J ends lost 0 bases and 2 bases respectively, with 9 bases between them. From germline, CDR1 is SGHRS and CDR2 YFSETQ. The CDR3 has 15 residues. The CDR3 bases are TGCGCCAGCAGCTTGGGGGCAGGGACTGGAAACACCATATATTTT. It translates to CASSLGAGTGNTIYF.

This rearrangement joins TRBV6-2 or TRBV6-3 to TRBJ2-3; D might be TRBD2 (5 bases). Germline-derived CDR1 and CDR2 are MNHEY and SVGEGT. The CDR3 is 14 residues long. Trimming stripped 6 bases from V and 1 base from J, with 11 bases between. The CDR3 loop reads CASSLSAGTDTQYF. In nucleotides, the CDR3 is TGTGCCAGCAGCTTGTCAGCGGGCACAGATACGCAGTATTTT.

The chain carries TRBV30 and TRBJ1-1, with no clear D. V gave up 7 bases and J gave up 10 bases, with 22 bases separating them. CDR1 is GTSNPN, CDR2 SVGIG, per germline (reference sequence). There are 13 residues in the CDR3. CDR3 loop: CASGQDQKRGAFF. For the CDR3, the DNA is TGTGCCTCGGGCCAAGACCAAAAGCGGGGAGCTTTCTTT.

V usage is TRBV19 and J usage is TRBJ1-5, with D perhaps matching TRBD1 (5 bases). Germline loops: CDR1 LNHDA, CDR2 SQIVND (reference sequence). V was clipped by 8 bases and J by 0 bases, with 11 bases between them. The CDR3 is 14 amino acids. CDR3 nucleotides: TGTGCCAGTGAAGGGGATAATAGCAATCAGCCCCAGCATTTT. Translated: CASEGDNSNQPQHF. The variable domain in full, with the rest retrieved from reference TRBV19 and TRBJ1-5, is DGGITQSPKYLFRKEGQNVTLSCEQNLNHDAMYWYRQDPGQGLRLIYYSQIVNDFQKGDIAEGYSVSREKKESFPLTVTSAQKNPTAFYLCASEGDNSNQPQHFGDGTRLSIL.

V gene TRBV11-2 combines with J gene TRBJ1-4, with 9 bases that match TRBD1. The germline gives CDR1 SGHAT, CDR2 FQNNGV. V was clipped by 4 bases and J by 7 bases; unmatched bases: 7. This CDR3 region has 15 residues. Here the CDR3 DNA reads TGTGCCAGCAGCTCCAGGGACAGGGCGATTGAAAAACTGTTTTTT. It translates to CASSSRDRAIEKLFF.

The rearrangement uses TRBV6-4 and TRBJ1-2, with D uncertain. The germline V and J ends were trimmed by 2 bases and 2 bases, with 9 bases remaining between them. CDR1 MRHNA and CDR2 SNTAGT come from the germline V gene. This CDR3 region has 14 residues. The CDR3 DNA follows: TGTGCCAGCAGTGACGGCGGTACCAACTATGGCTACACCTTC. Encoded protein: CASSDGGTNYGYTF.

CDR3 nucleotides: TGTGCCATCAGTGAGACTAGCGGGAGTGACACAGATACGCAGTATTTT. It is translated as CAISETSGSDTDTQYF. The chain links TRBV10-3 to TRBJ2-3, with 11 bases lining up with TRBD2. J lost 2 bases, V lost 2 bases, and 3 bases had no gene match. The CDR3 length is 16 residues. Looked up from germline, CDR1 is ENHRY and CDR2 is SYGVKD.

The V call is TRBV3-1 (or the pseudogene TRBV3-2), the J call TRBJ1-6; D is possibly TRBD1 (5 bases). Germline V CDR1 and CDR2: LGHDT, YNNKEL (reference sequence). This CDR3 comprises 14 residues. V dropped 1 base and J dropped 10 bases, with 11 bases sitting between them. In DNA, the CDR3 is TGTGCCAGCAGCCAAGGGGCAGGGAAATCACCCCTCCACTTT. Its translation: CASSQGAGKSPLHF.

The chain joins TRBV7-2 to TRBJ1-2; a possible D gene is TRBD1 (6 bases). V gave up 4 bases and J gave up 0 bases, with 15 bases separating them. Germline values: CDR1 SGHTA, CDR2 FQGNSA. This CDR3 has 16 residues. The DNA for the CDR3 is TGTGCCAGCAGCTCCAAACCAGGGGCCGCTAACTATGGCTACACCTTC. Translated: CASSSKPGAANYGYTF.

The V gene is TRBV6-2 or TRBV6-3, the J gene TRBJ1-4; D is possibly TRBD1 (6 bases). The CDR3 is made up of 15 amino acids. Trimming shortened V by 3 bases and J by 6 bases, and 14 bases separated the two germline ends. Germline V gene data show CDR1 as MNHEY and CDR2 as SVGEGT. CDR3 amino acids: CASSYSQGGDEKLFF. CDR3 DNA sequence: TGTGCCAGCAGTTATTCACAGGGAGGGGATGAAAAACTGTTTTTT.

The gene calls are TRBV27 and TRBJ2-7; 7 bases fit TRBD1. This CDR3 has 14 residues. Trimming cost V 3 bases and J 3 bases; bases outside gene matches: 5. The germline gives CDR1 MNHEY, CDR2 SMNVEV (reference sequence). The CDR3 DNA follows: TGTGCCAGCAGTTTCTCAGGGGGAGACTACGAGCAGTACTTC. Its protein is CASSFSGGDYEQYF.

This clone has a handful of counts. The chain joins TRBV2 to TRBJ2-1; a possible D gene is TRBD2 (5 bases). The CDR3 loop spans 14 amino acids. The V gene lost 7 bases and the J gene lost 3 bases, with 13 bases spanning the gap. Per germline, CDR1 SNHLY and CDR2 FYNNEI. The CDR3 protein is CASIGSGDYNEQFF. CDR3 coding DNA: TGTGCCAGCATTGGGAGCGGAGACTACAATGAGCAGTTCTTC.